This T cell receptor (beta chain) was profiled in a study of T-cell memory formation after mild COVID-19. Study conclusions and caveats: Clones that contracted clustered mainly in CM and EM if CD4+ and in EMRA if CD8+.

It was 5'RACE with constant-segment primers that produced the TCR alpha and TCR beta cDNA libraries, which carried sample barcodes and UMIs. TCRdb used MiXCR to reprocess the 5' RACE reads, holding one entry per CDR3 protein. The table records about 360,000 distinct CDR3 sequences, 13% to 15% of them present only once. The V gene's germline CDR1 is LNHDA and CDR2 SQIVND (reference sequence). The CDR3 contains 14 residues. V shed 5 bases and J shed 7 bases, with 15 bases lying between them. This clonotype has more than one count but fewer than ten. The antigen remains unidentified. The chain has TRBV19 and TRBJ1-5; no clear D gene. This sequence was found in a man aged 18 to 30 who had mild COVID-19 (a few samples of this study predate the infection). Cell type and time point are not known. Specimen: PBMCs or a T cell subset sorted from them (not recorded which). DNA for the CDR3: TGTGCCAGTAGTTCTGGGGTTACCGGACAGCCCCAGCATTTT. It specifies CASSSGVTGQPQHF.